The clone carrying this TCR beta chain was detected only once. The sample is drawn from a study of T cell changes during pregnancy in multiple sclerosis. TCRdb's copy holds only in-frame clones and misses some; the assay was immunoSEQ multiplex PCR. Of 70,000 to 95,000 clones listed, 90% to 95% are singletons. The sequence derives from a female donor with multiple sclerosis, enrolled in a pregnancy study. The sample here was peripheral blood, taken in the first trimester of pregnancy.

CDR3 DNA: TGCGCCAGCAGGGCCGGACTAGCGGGGGGGGATGAGCAGTTCTTC. It specifies CASRAGLAGGDEQFF. The chain employs TRBV4-1 and TRBJ2-1; TRBD2 agrees at 15 bases. The CDR3 is made up of 15 amino acids. Trimming at V came to 6 bases and at J to 8 bases, leaving 5 bases not matched to a gene. CDR1 is MGHRA and CDR2 is YSYEKL in the germline V gene.